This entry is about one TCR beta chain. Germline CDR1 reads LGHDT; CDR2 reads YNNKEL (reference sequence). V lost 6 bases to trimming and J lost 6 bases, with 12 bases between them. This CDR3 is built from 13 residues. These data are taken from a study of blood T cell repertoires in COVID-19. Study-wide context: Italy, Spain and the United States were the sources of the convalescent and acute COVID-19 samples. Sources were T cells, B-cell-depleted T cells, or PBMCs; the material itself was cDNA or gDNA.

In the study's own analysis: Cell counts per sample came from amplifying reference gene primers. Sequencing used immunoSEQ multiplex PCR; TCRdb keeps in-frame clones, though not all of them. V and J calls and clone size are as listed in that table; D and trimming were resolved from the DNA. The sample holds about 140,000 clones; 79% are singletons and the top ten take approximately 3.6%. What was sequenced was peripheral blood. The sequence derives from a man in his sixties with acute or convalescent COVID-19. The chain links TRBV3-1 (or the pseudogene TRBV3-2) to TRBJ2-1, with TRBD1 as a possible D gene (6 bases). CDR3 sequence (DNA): TGTGCCAGCAGGGATCAAGGGGGCAATGAGCAGTTCTTC. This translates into CASRDQGGNEQFF.